The next 8 T cell receptor beta chains were all read from a single sample in a study of cytomegalovirus exposure and HLA in healthy donors. This PCR relied on a set of 60 Vbeta primers and 13 Jbeta primers. Clones were sequenced by immunoSEQ multiplex PCR, and TCRdb holds only the in-frame ones, with some missing. The sample contains 150,000 to 200,000 clones, about 85% of which appear only once. Sequencing was done on a sample of PBMCs. Receptor source: a girl aged 5 to 17 in good health and CMV-seropositive.

This chain joins TRBV4-1 and TRBJ1-5; no clear D. Germline CDR1 reads MGHRA; CDR2 reads YSYEKL. The CDR3 is 12 amino acids. Trimming stripped 2 bases from V and 13 bases from J, with 12 bases between. DNA for the CDR3: TGCGCCAGCAGCCAACAATCCGGGAGTCAGCATTTT. Its translation: CASSQQSGSQHF.

CDR3 sequence: CASSLGLAESYEQYF. The CDR3 region has the DNA TGTGCCAGCAGCTTGGGACTAGCGGAGTCCTACGAGCAGTACTTC. This sequence joins TRBV5-6 and TRBJ2-7; 9 positions agree with TRBD2. Per germline, CDR1 SGHDT and CDR2 YYEEEE. Germline trimming cut 0 bases from V and 1 base from J; bases unmatched to any gene: 2. This CDR3 contains 15 residues.

The rearrangement uses TRBV15 and TRBJ1-5; weak D call: TRBD1 (5 bases). Germline V gene data show CDR1 as LNHNV and CDR2 as YYDKDF (reference sequence). This CDR3 comprises 17 residues. V was pared by 1 base and J by 0 bases, with 13 bases between. The CDR3 nucleotides read TGTGCCACCAGCAGAGGGGACCGGGGGAATAGCAATCAGCCCCAGCATTTT. Its translation is CATSRGDRGNSNQPQHF.

The V call is TRBV28, the J call TRBJ2-5; 13 bases agree with TRBD2. Losses at the gene ends were 5 bases for V and 3 bases for J; bases not matched to a gene: 0. This CDR3 is 14 amino acids long. The germline CDR1 and CDR2 sequences are MDHEN and SYDVKM. The chain's CDR3 is CASSGLAGEETQYF. In nucleotides, the CDR3 is TGTGCCAGCAGTGGACTAGCGGGAGAAGAGACCCAGTACTTC.

The CDR3 sequence is CASSLALTGYEQYF. Written as DNA, the CDR3 is TGCGCCAGCAGCTTGGCCTTGACTGGCTACGAGCAGTACTTC. The rearrangement uses TRBV5-1 and TRBJ2-7; D unresolved. The CDR3 covers 14 residues. CDR1 is SGHRS and CDR2 is YFSETQ in the germline V gene. V lost 0 bases to trimming and J lost 3 bases, with 10 bases between them.

CDR3 DNA: TGTGCCAGCTCACCACTGGCGGGAAAATCAGTAGGCGAGCAGTACTTC. Protein product: CASSPLAGKSVGEQYF. The chain uses TRBV18 and TRBJ2-7; D is possibly TRBD2 (6 bases). Germline CDR1 and CDR2: KGHSH and LQKENI. This CDR3 is built from 16 residues. V was pared by 1 base and J by 6 bases, with 19 bases between.

This chain connects TRBV7-9 to TRBJ2-5, with 11 bases fitting TRBD2. This CDR3 contains 15 residues. The ends lost 2 bases at V and 5 bases at J; junction bases unmatched: 4. CDR1 is SEHNR and CDR2 is FQNEAQ in the germline V gene (reference sequence). CDR3 nucleotides: TGTGCCAGCAGCTTAACTAGCGGGAGTAGGGAGACCCAGTACTTC. Its protein product is CASSLTSGSRETQYF.

The CDR3, as DNA: TGTGCCAGCAGCAACTTCACAGGGGGAGACTATGGCTACACCTTC. Its protein product is CASSNFTGGDYGYTF. The chain uses TRBV7-9 and TRBJ1-2; 8 bases are a match to TRBD1. Germline CDR1 SEHNR, CDR2 FQNEAQ (reference sequence). J was trimmed by 3 bases and V by 5 bases; bases with no gene match: 8. CDR3 length: 15 amino acids.